This T cell receptor beta chain was sequenced during a study of blood T cell repertoires in COVID-19. Study background: There were acute and convalescent COVID-19 samples, and they came from the United States, Italy and Spain. T cells, B-cell-depleted T cells, or PBMCs provided the cDNA or gDNA that served as material.

The authors' processing: Amplification from reference gene primers served as the basis for estimated nucleated cell counts. The data were produced by immunoSEQ multiplex PCR, yet TCRdb's version contains in-frame clones alone and is incomplete. V and J calls and clone size are copied from that table; D and trimming were computed from the DNA. The table records just over 250,000 clones, 70% to 90% of them present only once. This CDR3 comprises 12 residues. V gave up 0 bases and J gave up 9 bases, with 6 bases separating them. Germline lookup yields CDR1 LNHNV and CDR2 YYDKDF (reference sequence). This TCR derives from a woman aged 45-65 years with acute or convalescent COVID-19. The sequencing sample was made of peripheral blood. The chain has TRBV15 and TRBJ2-1, with a possible D match to TRBD1 (5 bases). The CDR3 nucleotides are TGTGCCACCAGCAGAGATACAGGTGAGCAGTTCTTC. Translation: CATSRDTGEQFF. Based on the CDR3 plus reference TRBV15 and TRBJ2-1, the full variable domain is DAMVIQNPRYQVTQFGKPVTLSCSQTLNHNVMYWYQQKSSQAPKLLFHYYDKDFNNEADTPDNFQSRRPNTSFCFLDIRSPGLGDTAMYLCATSRDTGEQFFGPGTRLTVL.